This T cell receptor beta chain is from a study of T cells in tuberculosis. Findings of the study overall: The TCR-beta difference was not significant; alpha differences partly reflected length.

Profiled with immunoSEQ multiplex PCR; TCRdb holds only in-frame clones, not every one. Of 31,000 or so clones listed, about 82% are singletons. The time point denotes: new active TB diagnosis, blood taken before or within 7 days of starting treatment. Unsorted cryopreserved PBMC were sequenced, averaging around 100,000 T cells per clinical donor. Germline lookup yields CDR1 MGHRA and CDR2 YSYEKL. CDR3 size: 15 residues. V lost 4 bases to trimming and J lost 0 bases, with 10 bases between them. As for this clone: The antigen remains unidentified.

The chain uses TRBV4-1 and TRBJ1-3; D call uncertain. The material sequenced was PBMCs, taken at tuberculosis diagnosis. The sequence derives from an adult with tuberculosis. The CDR3 DNA reads TGCGCCAGCAGCCCTATACACAGCTCTGGAAACACCATATATTTT. Its protein is CASSPIHSSGNTIYF.